This T cell receptor (beta chain) was recovered during a study of T cells in Graves' hyperthyroidism and ophthalmopathy. General observations from the study: The model made its ophthalmopathy prediction, and onset followed a median roughly six months later.

TCR beta CDR3 regions were amplified from RNA. With the HTBI primer set, the TCR CDR3 went through a first round of RT-PCR. MiXCR, applied by TCRdb to the multiplex PCR reads, yields one record per CDR3 protein. This table holds 480,000 or so distinct CDR3 sequences, roughly 45% found once. To note about this clonotype: What it recognizes is unknown.

After removal of 3 bases from V and 4 bases from J, the junction contained 8 bases not matched to a gene. Germline V gene lookup returns CDR1 SGHAT and CDR2 FQNNGV. This CDR3 comprises 16 residues. This clonotype was obtained from an adult woman with Graves' disease, either hyperthyroidism or ophthalmopathy (not recorded which). This sequence joins TRBV11-2 and TRBJ2-2; 7 positions match TRBD1. The sequencing sample was made of peripheral blood or thyroid tissue (not recorded which). The CDR3 nucleotides read TGTGCCAGCAGCTTGCCGAAAAGGACAGGCACCGGGGAGCTGTTTTTT. Protein sequence: CASSLPKRTGTGELFF.